This entry describes one T cell receptor beta chain. Its antigen is undetermined. The CDR3 extends over 11 amino acids. V lost 2 bases and J lost 11; bases outside the gene matches: 3. Germline V gene lookup returns CDR1 MDHEN and CDR2 SYDVKM. The data were obtained in a study of PD-1 blockade in classical Hodgkin lymphoma. General observations from the study: Possibly reflecting disease activity or prior therapy, repertoire differences have causes that remain undefined.

Stated time point: newly diagnosed, previously untreated cHL patient sample. By magnetic negative selection, CD4+ T cells were purified from thawed PBMCs. Clones were read by immunoSEQ multiplex PCR, and TCRdb kept only the in-frame ones, dropping some. This sample has approximately 26,000 clones, with about 90% found just once. This TCR derives from a human donor with classical Hodgkin lymphoma. This chain links TRBV28 with TRBJ2-7, with 7 bases lining up with TRBD1. The specimen sequenced was CD4+ T cells from blood. The CDR3, as DNA: TGTGCCAGCAGTTTAGGCAGGGGGAAGTACTTC. Amino acid sequence: CASSLGRGKYF.